This T cell receptor (beta chain) was retrieved from a study of blood T cell repertoires in COVID-19. Study at large: Sites across the United States, Italy and Spain contributed samples from acute and convalescent COVID-19.

Only in-frame clones appear in the TCRdb table, and some are missing; sequencing was by immunoSEQ multiplex PCR. The sample contains under 250,000 clones, roughly 92% of which appear only once. The Seattle patients joined while their infection was active and were tracked longitudinally afterward. This sequence was found in a man between 60 and 75 years old with COVID-19, enrolled during active disease. Sequenced sample: peripheral blood.

The CDR3 DNA sequence: TGTGCCAGCAGCACAGGGGGCGCGGGCACCGGGGAGCTGTTTTTT. Translating it yields CASSTGGAGTGELFF. The chain is built from TRBV25-1 and TRBJ2-2, with TRBD1 identical over 9 bases. Germline V gene sequence: CDR1 MGHDK, CDR2 SYGVNS. The CDR3 consists of 15 residues. V gave up 6 bases and J gave up 4 bases; unmatched junction bases: 6.